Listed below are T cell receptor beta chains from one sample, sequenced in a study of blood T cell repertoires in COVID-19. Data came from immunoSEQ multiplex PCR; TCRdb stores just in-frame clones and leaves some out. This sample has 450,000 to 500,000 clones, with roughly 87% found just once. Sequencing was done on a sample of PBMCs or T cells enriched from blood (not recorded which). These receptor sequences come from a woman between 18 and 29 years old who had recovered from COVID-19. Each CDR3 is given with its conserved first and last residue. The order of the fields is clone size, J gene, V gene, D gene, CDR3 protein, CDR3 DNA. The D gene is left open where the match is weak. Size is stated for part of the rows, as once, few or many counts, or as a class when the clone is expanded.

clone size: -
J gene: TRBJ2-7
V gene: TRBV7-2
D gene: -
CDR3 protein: CASSTRHGRIAEQYF
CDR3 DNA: TGTGCCAGCAGCACGAGACACGGGAGAATCGCCGAGCAGTACTTC

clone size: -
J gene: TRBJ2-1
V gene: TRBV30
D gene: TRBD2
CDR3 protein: CASKAGWDEQFF
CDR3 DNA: TGTGCCTCAAAAGCGGGGTGGGATGAGCAGTTCTTC

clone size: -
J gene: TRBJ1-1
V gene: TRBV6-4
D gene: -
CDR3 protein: CASSGPGDTEAFF
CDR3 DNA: TGTGCCAGCAGTGGCCCCGGGGACACTGAAGCTTTCTTT

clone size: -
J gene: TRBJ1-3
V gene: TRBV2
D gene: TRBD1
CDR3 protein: CAIDDRVRSPTLETPLGQNTIYF
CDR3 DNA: TGTGCCATCGACGACAGGGTGCGAAGTCCCACTCTGGAAACACCATTAGGGCAAAACACCATATATTTT

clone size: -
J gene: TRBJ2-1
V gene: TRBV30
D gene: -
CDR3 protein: CAWSVTWGDSEQFF
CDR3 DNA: TGTGCCTGGAGTGTAACGTGGGGGGATAGCGAGCAGTTCTTC

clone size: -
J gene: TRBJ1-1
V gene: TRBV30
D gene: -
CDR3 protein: CAWTGELTEAFF
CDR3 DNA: TGTGCCTGGACAGGGGAATTAACTGAAGCTTTCTTT

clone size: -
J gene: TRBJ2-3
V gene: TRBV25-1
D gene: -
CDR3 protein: CASSEAGGGGDTQYF
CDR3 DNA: TGTGCCAGCAGTGAAGCTGGCGGGGGCGGCGATACGCAGTATTTT

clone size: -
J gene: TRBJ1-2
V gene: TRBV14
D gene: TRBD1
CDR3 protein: CASSRDSNYGYTF
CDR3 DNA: TGTGCCAGCAGCCGGGACAGCAACTATGGCTACACCTTC

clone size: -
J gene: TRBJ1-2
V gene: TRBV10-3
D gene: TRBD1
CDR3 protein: CAITDTSWTGRENGYTF
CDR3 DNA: TGTGCCATCACCGATACATCGTGGACAGGGAGAGAGAATGGCTACACCTTC

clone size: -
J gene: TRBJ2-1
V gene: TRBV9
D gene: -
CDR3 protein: CASSVDDSYNEQFF
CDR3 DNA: TGTGCCAGCAGCGTTGATGACAGTTACAATGAGCAGTTCTTC

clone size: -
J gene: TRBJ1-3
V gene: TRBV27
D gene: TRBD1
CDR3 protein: CASMGQSQTGNTIYF
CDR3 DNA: TGTGCCAGTATGGGACAGTCCCAGACCGGAAACACCATATATTTT

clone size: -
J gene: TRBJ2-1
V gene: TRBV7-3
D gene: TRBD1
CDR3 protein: CASSLKGVPGQSSYNEQFF
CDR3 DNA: TGTGCCAGCAGCTTAAAGGGGGTGCCGGGACAGAGCTCCTACAATGAGCAGTTCTTC

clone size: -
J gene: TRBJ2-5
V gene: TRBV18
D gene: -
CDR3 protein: CASSPYREETQYF
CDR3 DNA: TGTGCCAGCTCACCATACAGGGAAGAGACCCAGTACTTC

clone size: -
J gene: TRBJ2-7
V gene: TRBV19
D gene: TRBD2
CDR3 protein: CASRLSGGLTYEQYF
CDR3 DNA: TGTGCCAGTAGGTTAAGCGGGGGCCTAACCTACGAGCAGTACTTC

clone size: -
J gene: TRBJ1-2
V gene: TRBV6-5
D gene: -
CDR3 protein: CASSYSSLYGYTF
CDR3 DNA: TGTGCCAGCAGTTACTCGAGTCTATATGGCTACACCTTC

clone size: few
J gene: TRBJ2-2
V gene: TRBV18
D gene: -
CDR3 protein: CASSLNRVPNTGELFF
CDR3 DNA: TGTGCCAGCTCACTAAACAGGGTGCCTAACACCGGGGAGCTGTTTTTT

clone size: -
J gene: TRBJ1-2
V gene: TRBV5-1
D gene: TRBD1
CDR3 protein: CASSDPGQGDYGYTF
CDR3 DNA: TGCGCCAGCAGCGATCCGGGACAGGGAGACTATGGCTACACCTTC

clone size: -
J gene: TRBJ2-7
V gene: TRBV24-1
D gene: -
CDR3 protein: CATSDWGSPYEQYF
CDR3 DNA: TGTGCCACCAGTGATTGGGGCAGCCCCTACGAGCAGTACTTC

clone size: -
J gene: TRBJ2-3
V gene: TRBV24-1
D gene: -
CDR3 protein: CATSDPRQGTDTQYF
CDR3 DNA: TGTGCCACCAGTGACCCCCGACAGGGCACAGATACGCAGTATTTT

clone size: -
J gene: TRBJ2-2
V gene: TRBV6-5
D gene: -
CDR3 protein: CASSYDRNTGELFF
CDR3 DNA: TGTGCCAGCAGTTACGACAGAAACACCGGGGAGCTGTTTTTT

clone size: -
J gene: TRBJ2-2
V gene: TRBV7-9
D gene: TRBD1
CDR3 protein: CASSLGDRVETGELFF
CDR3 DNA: TGTGCCAGCAGCTTAGGCGACAGGGTGGAAACCGGGGAGCTGTTTTTT

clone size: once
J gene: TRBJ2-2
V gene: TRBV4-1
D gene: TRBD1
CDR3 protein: CASSLLGQAEPTGELFF
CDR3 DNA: TGCGCCAGCAGCCTTTTAGGACAGGCAGAACCCACCGGGGAGCTGTTTTTT

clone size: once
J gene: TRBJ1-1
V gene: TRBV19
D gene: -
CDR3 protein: CASSIERRTEAFF
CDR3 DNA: TGTGCCAGTAGTATAGAACGGCGGACTGAAGCTTTCTTT

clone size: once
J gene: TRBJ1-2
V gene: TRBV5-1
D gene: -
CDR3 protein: CASSLVAGLWGYTF
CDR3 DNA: TGCGCCAGCAGCTTGGTTGCGGGGTTATGGGGCTACACCTTC

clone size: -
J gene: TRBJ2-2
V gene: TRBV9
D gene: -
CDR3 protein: CASSVATTGELFF
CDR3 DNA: TGTGCCAGCAGCGTAGCTACCACCGGGGAGCTGTTTTTT

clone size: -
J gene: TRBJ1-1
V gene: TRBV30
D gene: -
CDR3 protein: CAWSVGGTEAFF
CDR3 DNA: TGTGCCTGGAGTGTGGGGGGCACTGAAGCTTTCTTT

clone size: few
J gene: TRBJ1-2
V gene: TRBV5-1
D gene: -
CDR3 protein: CASSLAGGNYGYTF
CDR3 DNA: TGCGCCAGCAGCTTGGCCGGAGGGAACTATGGCTACACCTTC

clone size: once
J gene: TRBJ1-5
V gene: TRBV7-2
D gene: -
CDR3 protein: CASSLETGGGQPQHF
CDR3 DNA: TGTGCCAGCAGCTTAGAGACAGGAGGCGGTCAGCCCCAGCATTTT

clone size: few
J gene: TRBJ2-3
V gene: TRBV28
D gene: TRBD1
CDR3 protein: CASIGTGHSISTDTQYF
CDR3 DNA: TGTGCCAGCATCGGGACAGGCCACTCCATTTCCACAGATACGCAGTATTTT

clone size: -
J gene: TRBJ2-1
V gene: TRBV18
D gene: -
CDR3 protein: CASSPQGPSYNEQFF
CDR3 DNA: TGTGCCAGCTCACCGCAGGGGCCCTCCTACAATGAGCAGTTCTTC

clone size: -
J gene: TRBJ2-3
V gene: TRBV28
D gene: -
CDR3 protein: CASSLYATGMGPPDTQYF
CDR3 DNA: TGTGCCAGCAGTTTATATGCCACAGGGATGGGGCCCCCAGATACGCAGTATTTT

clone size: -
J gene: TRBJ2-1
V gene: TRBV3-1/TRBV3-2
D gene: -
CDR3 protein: CASSQDLGRVTADEQFF
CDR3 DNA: TGTGCCAGCAGCCAAGATCTTGGCAGGGTTACTGCCGATGAGCAGTTCTTC

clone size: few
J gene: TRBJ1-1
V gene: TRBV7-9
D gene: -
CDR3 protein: CASSLGTQEAFF
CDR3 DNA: TGTGCCAGCAGCCTCGGGACACAGGAAGCTTTCTTT

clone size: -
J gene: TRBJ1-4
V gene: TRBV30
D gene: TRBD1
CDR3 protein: CAWTTGQSTEKLFF
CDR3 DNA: TGTGCCTGGACAACGGGACAGTCTACTGAAAAACTGTTTTTT

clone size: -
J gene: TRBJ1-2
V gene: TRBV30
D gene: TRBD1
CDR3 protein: CAWSRQGAVYGYTF
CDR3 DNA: TGTGCCTGGAGTCGGCAGGGGGCCGTCTATGGCTACACCTTC

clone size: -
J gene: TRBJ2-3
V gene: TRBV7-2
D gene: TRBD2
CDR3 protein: CASSRTSGGTDTQYF
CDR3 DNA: TGTGCCAGCAGCCGGACTAGCGGGGGCACAGATACGCAGTATTTT

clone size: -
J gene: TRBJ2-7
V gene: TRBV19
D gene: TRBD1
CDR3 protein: CASSLTGLSSYEQYF
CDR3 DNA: TGTGCCAGTAGTTTGACAGGGCTTAGCTCCTACGAGCAGTACTTC

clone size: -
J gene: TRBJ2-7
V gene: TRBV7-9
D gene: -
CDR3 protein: CASSLSTGEDEQYF
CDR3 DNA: TGTGCCAGCAGCTTATCAACAGGGGAGGACGAGCAGTACTTC

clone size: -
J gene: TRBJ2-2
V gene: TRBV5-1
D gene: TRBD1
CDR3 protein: CASSPEGTGANTGELFF
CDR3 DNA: TGCGCCAGCAGCCCTGAGGGGACAGGGGCGAACACCGGGGAGCTGTTTTTT

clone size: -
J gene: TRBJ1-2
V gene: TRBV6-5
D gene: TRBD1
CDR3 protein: CASWTGIEGYTF
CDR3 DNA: TGTGCCAGCTGGACAGGGATAGAGGGCTACACCTTC

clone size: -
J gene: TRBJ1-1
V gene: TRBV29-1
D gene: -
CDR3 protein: CSAPGSDTEAFF
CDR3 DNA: TGCAGCGCCCCCGGTAGCGACACTGAAGCTTTCTTT

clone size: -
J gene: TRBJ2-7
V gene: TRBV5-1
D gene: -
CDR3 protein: CASSLEGGSYEQYF
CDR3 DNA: TGCGCCAGCAGCTTGGAGGGTGGGAGCTACGAGCAGTACTTC

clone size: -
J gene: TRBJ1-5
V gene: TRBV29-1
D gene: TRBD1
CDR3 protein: CSVAIGGADQPQHF
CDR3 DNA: TGCAGCGTTGCGATAGGGGGCGCCGATCAGCCCCAGCATTTT

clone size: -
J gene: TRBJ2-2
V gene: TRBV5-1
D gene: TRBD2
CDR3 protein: CASSLGSSGSTGELFF
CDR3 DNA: TGCGCCAGCAGCTTAGGGTCTAGCGGGTCTACCGGGGAGCTGTTTTTT

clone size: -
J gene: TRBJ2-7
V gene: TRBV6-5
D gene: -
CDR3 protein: CASNPSVQLNEQYF
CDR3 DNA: TGTGCCAGCAACCCCTCGGTACAGTTAAACGAGCAGTACTTC

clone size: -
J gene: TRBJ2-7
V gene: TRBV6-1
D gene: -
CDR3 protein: CASSETRGGIYEQYF
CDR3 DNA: TGTGCCAGCAGTGAAACCAGGGGAGGGATCTACGAGCAGTACTTC

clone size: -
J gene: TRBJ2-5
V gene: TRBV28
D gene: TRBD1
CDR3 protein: CASSFGNYRDSQETQYF
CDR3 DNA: TGTGCCAGCAGTTTCGGAAATTACCGGGACAGCCAAGAGACCCAGTACTTC

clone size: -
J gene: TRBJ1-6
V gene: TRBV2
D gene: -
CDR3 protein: CASSPGLHNSPLHF
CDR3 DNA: TGTGCCAGTTCCCCGGGTCTTCATAATTCACCCCTCCACTTT

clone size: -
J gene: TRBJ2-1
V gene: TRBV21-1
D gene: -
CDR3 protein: CASSKWAASGGPNHEQFF
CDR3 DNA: TGTGCCAGCAGCAAATGGGCCGCTAGCGGGGGACCCAACCATGAGCAGTTCTTC

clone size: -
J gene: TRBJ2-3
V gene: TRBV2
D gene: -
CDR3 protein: CASSQSGSTDTDTQYF
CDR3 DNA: TGTGCCAGCAGTCAAAGCGGTAGTACGGACACAGATACGCAGTATTTT

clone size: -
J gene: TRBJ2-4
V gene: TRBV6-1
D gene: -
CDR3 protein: CASSEGGTSGGIQYF
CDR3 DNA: TGTGCCAGCAGTGAAGGAGGGACATCTGGAGGCATTCAGTACTTC